Listed below are T cell receptor beta chains from one sample, sequenced in a study of Graves' ophthalmopathy and Graves' hyperthyroidism. TCRdb reprocessed the multiplex PCR reads via MiXCR and lists one record per CDR3 protein. Found here are over 500,000 distinct CDR3 sequences, about 24% of them singletons; the top ten hold approximately 6.5%. The sample comprised peripheral blood. Receptor source: a woman between 18 and 29 years old with stable Graves' hyperthyroidism. Some clones in this sample may be carry-over from other donors' samples. The CDR3 runs from the conserved cysteine through the conserved F or W. The order of the fields is D gene, clone size, V gene, J gene, CDR3 DNA, CDR3 protein. The D gene is left open where the match is weak. Clone size is given for some rows only: seen once, a few or many times, or a class if the clone is expanded.

d_call: TRBD1; clone_size: few; v_call: TRBV16; j_call: TRBJ1-6; cdr3_nt: TGTGCCAGCAGCCCCCAGACAGGGTGGAATTCACCCCTCCACTTT; cdr3_aa: CASSPQTGWNSPLHF
d_call: NA; clone_size: NA; v_call: TRBV6-2/TRBV6-3; j_call: TRBJ2-7; cdr3_nt: TGTGCCAGCAGGTACCCGCCGAGTCACGAGCAGTACTTC; cdr3_aa: CASRYPPSHEQYF
d_call: NA; clone_size: many; v_call: TRBV24-1; j_call: TRBJ1-6; cdr3_nt: TGTGCCACCAGTGCGGGGTATAATTCACCCCTCCACTTT; cdr3_aa: CATSAGYNSPLHF
d_call: NA; clone_size: few; v_call: TRBV10-3; j_call: TRBJ2-2; cdr3_nt: TGTGCCATCAGTGTTGTCACCGGGGAGCTGTTTTTT; cdr3_aa: CAISVVTGELFF
d_call: NA; clone_size: NA; v_call: TRBV29-1; j_call: TRBJ1-1; cdr3_nt: TGCAGCGTTGTAGGGGGGGTGGTGGCTGAAGCTTTCTTT; cdr3_aa: CSVVGGVVAEAFF
d_call: NA; clone_size: many; v_call: TRBV13; j_call: TRBJ2-7; cdr3_nt: TGTGCCAGCAGCGCCAGGGACTACGAGCAGTACTTC; cdr3_aa: CASSARDYEQYF
d_call: TRBD1; clone_size: many; v_call: TRBV20-1; j_call: TRBJ2-7; cdr3_nt: TGCAGTGCTTACCGGGACAGGGGGTACGGGCAGTACTTC; cdr3_aa: CSAYRDRGYGQYF
d_call: NA; clone_size: NA; v_call: TRBV27; j_call: TRBJ1-1; cdr3_nt: TGTGCCAGCAGTCCCACCCCAGGGAACACTGAAGCTTTCTTT; cdr3_aa: CASSPTPGNTEAFF
d_call: NA; clone_size: many; v_call: TRBV15; j_call: TRBJ2-7; cdr3_nt: TGTGCCACCAGCAGGGATCTTGGCGGGTACGAGCAGTACTTC; cdr3_aa: CATSRDLGGYEQYF
d_call: NA; clone_size: many; v_call: TRBV4-1; j_call: TRBJ1-5; cdr3_nt: TGCGCCAGCAGCCAAATCAGGGACAATCAGCCCCAGCATTTT; cdr3_aa: CASSQIRDNQPQHF
d_call: TRBD1; clone_size: few; v_call: TRBV18; j_call: TRBJ1-5; cdr3_nt: TGTGCCAGCTCACCTCTCGGGACAGGGGAGACAGCCCAGCATTTT; cdr3_aa: CASSPLGTGETAQHF
d_call: NA; clone_size: many; v_call: TRBV12-3/TRBV12-4; j_call: TRBJ1-5; cdr3_nt: TGTGCCAGCAGTTTCTCTGCAGGGCAGGGGTATCAGCCCCAGCATTTT; cdr3_aa: CASSFSAGQGYQPQHF
d_call: NA; clone_size: NA; v_call: TRBV2; j_call: TRBJ1-2; cdr3_nt: TGTGCCACCCAACAGGGCATCTATGGCTACACCTTC; cdr3_aa: CATQQGIYGYTF
d_call: NA; clone_size: many; v_call: TRBV29-1; j_call: TRBJ1-1; cdr3_nt: TGCAGCGTTGTAGCAGGCGCAATGGGTAACACTGAAGCTTTCTTT; cdr3_aa: CSVVAGAMGNTEAFF
d_call: NA; clone_size: many; v_call: TRBV12-3/TRBV12-4; j_call: TRBJ2-2; cdr3_nt: TGTGCCAGCAGTACTGGGGGGACGGTTAACACCGGGGAGCTGTTTTTT; cdr3_aa: CASSTGGTVNTGELFF
d_call: NA; clone_size: NA; v_call: TRBV15; j_call: TRBJ2-5; cdr3_nt: TGTGCCACCAGCAGAAGGGACCGGGTGGAAGAGACCCAGTACTTC; cdr3_aa: CATSRRDRVEETQYF
d_call: NA; clone_size: NA; v_call: TRBV7-8; j_call: TRBJ1-1; cdr3_nt: TGTGCCAGCAGCTTAACATCTGGGAACACTGAAGCTTGCTTT; cdr3_aa: CASSLTSGNTEACF
d_call: TRBD1; clone_size: NA; v_call: TRBV5-1; j_call: TRBJ2-2; cdr3_nt: TGCGCCAGCAGCTTACCTACAGGGGAGTACACCGGGGAGCTGTTTTTT; cdr3_aa: CASSLPTGEYTGELFF
d_call: NA; clone_size: many; v_call: TRBV7-2; j_call: TRBJ1-2; cdr3_nt: TGTGCCAGCAGCTTAAGGCAGAACTATGGCTACACCTTC; cdr3_aa: CASSLRQNYGYTF
d_call: NA; clone_size: NA; v_call: TRBV9; j_call: TRBJ1-2; cdr3_nt: TGTGCCAGCAGCTTGGAGAGGAACTATGGCTACACCTTC; cdr3_aa: CASSLERNYGYTF
d_call: NA; clone_size: many; v_call: TRBV6-2/TRBV6-3; j_call: TRBJ2-5; cdr3_nt: TGTGCCAGCAGACCTACCCTTCGGGAGACCCAGTACTTC; cdr3_aa: CASRPTLRETQYF
d_call: NA; clone_size: many; v_call: TRBV5-1; j_call: TRBJ1-2; cdr3_nt: TGTGCCAGCAGCCCGGCAGGAGACTATGGCTACACCTTC; cdr3_aa: CASSPAGDYGYTF
d_call: NA; clone_size: many; v_call: TRBV12-3/TRBV12-4; j_call: TRBJ1-1; cdr3_nt: TGTGCCAGCAGCCAAGGACAGATGAACACTGAAGCTTTCTTT; cdr3_aa: CASSQGQMNTEAFF
d_call: TRBD1; clone_size: NA; v_call: TRBV19; j_call: TRBJ2-2; cdr3_nt: TGTGCCAGTAGTCGACCGGGACAGGCTACCGGGGAGCTGTTTTTT; cdr3_aa: CASSRPGQATGELFF
d_call: NA; clone_size: NA; v_call: TRBV9; j_call: TRBJ1-5; cdr3_nt: TGTGCCAGCAGCGCCCCCGGGAGCGACAATCAGCCCCAGCATTTT; cdr3_aa: CASSAPGSDNQPQHF
d_call: NA; clone_size: NA; v_call: TRBV12-3/TRBV12-4; j_call: TRBJ2-2; cdr3_nt: TGTGCCAGCAGGGTGAAAGTTGCGAACACCGGGGAGCTGTTTTTT; cdr3_aa: CASRVKVANTGELFF
d_call: NA; clone_size: many; v_call: TRBV20-1; j_call: TRBJ1-1; cdr3_nt: TGCAGTGCTAACGAGGACAGAGGGAACACTGAAGCTTTCTTT; cdr3_aa: CSANEDRGNTEAFF
d_call: TRBD2; clone_size: few; v_call: TRBV27; j_call: TRBJ2-4; cdr3_nt: TGTGCCAGCAGTTTATCTACAACTAGCGGGAGAAACATTCAGTACTTC; cdr3_aa: CASSLSTTSGRNIQYF
d_call: NA; clone_size: NA; v_call: TRBV28; j_call: TRBJ1-6; cdr3_nt: TGTGCCAGCAGCGACAGACCAGGTTCACCCCTCCACTTT; cdr3_aa: CASSDRPGSPLHF
d_call: NA; clone_size: NA; v_call: TRBV2; j_call: TRBJ1-2; cdr3_nt: TGTGCCAGCAGTGACATTGACAGCGAAGAGGGCTACACCTTC; cdr3_aa: CASSDIDSEEGYTF
d_call: NA; clone_size: NA; v_call: TRBV2; j_call: TRBJ2-7; cdr3_nt: TGTGCCAGCAGTGAAGGTGGGGAATGGTACGAGCAGTACTTC; cdr3_aa: CASSEGGEWYEQYF
d_call: NA; clone_size: many; v_call: TRBV6-5; j_call: TRBJ1-2; cdr3_nt: TGTGCCAGCAGTTATAGGCGGGGCTTTAACTATGGCTACACCTTC; cdr3_aa: CASSYRRGFNYGYTF
d_call: TRBD1; clone_size: many; v_call: TRBV6-2/TRBV6-3; j_call: TRBJ2-4; cdr3_nt: TGTGCCAGCAGTCGGGGACAGGGGCAAAACATTCAGTACTTC; cdr3_aa: CASSRGQGQNIQYF
d_call: NA; clone_size: NA; v_call: TRBV4-2; j_call: TRBJ2-5; cdr3_nt: TGTGCCAGCAGCCAAGATTATGGGAGAGAGACCCAGTACTTC; cdr3_aa: CASSQDYGRETQYF
d_call: TRBD2; clone_size: many; v_call: TRBV11-1; j_call: TRBJ2-2; cdr3_nt: TGTGCCAGCAGCCTATTGACTAGCGTTGTGGCCGGGGAGCTGTTTTTT; cdr3_aa: CASSLLTSVVAGELFF
d_call: TRBD1; clone_size: NA; v_call: TRBV4-1; j_call: TRBJ1-1; cdr3_nt: TGCGCCAGCAGCCAAGTTCAGGGGGCGGTGGACACTGAAGCTTTCTTT; cdr3_aa: CASSQVQGAVDTEAFF
d_call: NA; clone_size: few; v_call: TRBV12-3/TRBV12-4; j_call: TRBJ2-7; cdr3_nt: TGTGCCAGCAGTTCGACCCTCAAGTGGCGGTACTTC; cdr3_aa: CASSSTLKWRYF
d_call: NA; clone_size: NA; v_call: TRBV19; j_call: TRBJ2-7; cdr3_nt: TGTGCCAGTAGTATTCGCGTGGGGGCGGCCTACGAGCAGTACTTC; cdr3_aa: CASSIRVGAAYEQYF
d_call: NA; clone_size: NA; v_call: TRBV12-3/TRBV12-4; j_call: TRBJ1-1; cdr3_nt: TGTGCCAGCAGCCGTCAGGTAGGGCCCATGAACACTGAAGCTTTCTTT; cdr3_aa: CASSRQVGPMNTEAFF
d_call: TRBD2; clone_size: NA; v_call: TRBV4-1; j_call: TRBJ2-5; cdr3_nt: TGCGCCAGCAGCCAAGGACGTAGCGGGGGGGCGGAGACCCAGTACTTC; cdr3_aa: CASSQGRSGGAETQYF
d_call: TRBD1; clone_size: NA; v_call: TRBV6-1; j_call: TRBJ2-7; cdr3_nt: TGTGCCAGCAGTCGGCTCGGACAGGGCGAGCAGTACTTC; cdr3_aa: CASSRLGQGEQYF
d_call: NA; clone_size: NA; v_call: TRBV6-1; j_call: TRBJ2-2; cdr3_nt: TGTGCCAGCACGACTGCAACGAACACCGGGGAGCTGTTTTTT; cdr3_aa: CASTTATNTGELFF
d_call: TRBD1; clone_size: NA; v_call: TRBV7-3; j_call: TRBJ1-6; cdr3_nt: TGTGCCAGCAGCGTGACAGGGTTTAATTCACCCCTCCACTTT; cdr3_aa: CASSVTGFNSPLHF
d_call: NA; clone_size: NA; v_call: TRBV12-5; j_call: TRBJ2-5; cdr3_nt: TGTGCTAGTGGTTCCCAGTCAGGGAGTTCGGAGACCCAGTACTTC; cdr3_aa: CASGSQSGSSETQYF
d_call: NA; clone_size: many; v_call: TRBV12-3/TRBV12-4; j_call: TRBJ2-5; cdr3_nt: TGTGCCAGCAGTTTAGAAGGAGGCGGGACCTACCAGTACTTC; cdr3_aa: CASSLEGGGTYQYF
d_call: TRBD1; clone_size: many; v_call: TRBV12-3/TRBV12-4; j_call: TRBJ1-2; cdr3_nt: TGTGCCAGCAGCAAGTCGACAGGGGGGGACTATGGCTACACCTTC; cdr3_aa: CASSKSTGGDYGYTF
d_call: NA; clone_size: many; v_call: TRBV20-1; j_call: TRBJ2-5; cdr3_nt: TGCAGTGCGGATGGACAGCAAGAGACCCAGTACTTC; cdr3_aa: CSADGQQETQYF
d_call: TRBD2; clone_size: many; v_call: TRBV28; j_call: TRBJ2-2; cdr3_nt: TGTGCCAGCAGTCCCTTACTAGCGGGGCTACGGAACACCGGGGAGCTGTTTTTT; cdr3_aa: CASSPLLAGLRNTGELFF
d_call: NA; clone_size: many; v_call: TRBV7-3; j_call: TRBJ1-1; cdr3_nt: TGTGCCAGCAGCTTAACTGGCAGGGAGAACACTGAAGCTTTCTTT; cdr3_aa: CASSLTGRENTEAFF